The 13 T cell receptor beta chains given below trace back to one sample, sequenced in a study of Ad26.COV2.S vaccination and SARS-CoV-2 variants. The table came from immunoSEQ multiplex PCR; TCRdb's copy has only in-frame clones and leaves some out. The sample contains 300,000 to 350,000 clones, about 88% of which appear only once. Treatment meaning: roughly 20 received Ad26.COV2.S at low or high dose, single or two shots; roughly 5 received placebo; per-sample allocation not given. Sampling happened 63 days after the first vaccine or placebo injection. This sample comprised peripheral blood, obtained in a trial of Ad26.COV2.S vaccine versus placebo. The receptors were sampled from a person aged 18-65 years who received the Ad26.COV2.S COVID-19 vaccine or a placebo.

A note on this clone: Other DNA variants within this sample encode the same CDR3. The V call is TRBV6-5, the J call TRBJ2-3; D uncertain. V was cut by 6 bases and J by 4 bases, with 5 bases left in between. Germline assignment: CDR1 MNHEY and CDR2 SVGAGI. The CDR3 is 11 amino acids. CDR3 sequence (DNA): TGTGCCAGCAGAAGGGCAGATACGCAGTATTTT. Protein sequence: CASRRADTQYF.

The J gene is TRBJ1-3, the V gene TRBV4-2; no reliable D call. Germline CDR1 LGHNA, CDR2 YNFKEQ. The CDR3 contains 15 residues. V was cut by 0 bases and J by 1 base, with 7 bases left in between. CDR3 loop: CASSQDGMSGNTIYF. The CDR3 DNA reads as TGTGCCAGCAGCCAAGATGGGATGTCTGGAAACACCATATATTTT.

The chain links TRBV5-4 to TRBJ1-2, with 7 bases fitting TRBD1. V was pared by 2 bases and J by 6 bases, with 4 bases of the junction left unmatched. Germline loops: CDR1 SGHNT, CDR2 YYREEE (reference sequence). This CDR3 comprises 13 residues. The CDR3 region is CASSFTGEDGYTF. The CDR3 DNA reads TGTGCCAGCAGCTTCACAGGGGAGGATGGCTACACCTTC.

The J gene is TRBJ1-2, the V gene TRBV5-1; TRBD1 might be the D (5 bases). Germline CDR1 reads SGHRS; CDR2 reads YFSETQ. This CDR3 has 13 residues. Trimming cost V 5 bases and J 7 bases, with 15 bases left between them. CDR3 nucleotide sequence: TGCGCCAGCAGAGAGTCTGTGGGGGGTGGCTACACCTTC. Translation: CASRESVGGGYTF.

The chain combines TRBV28 with TRBJ2-1; TRBD2 is a possible D gene (5 bases). V lost 8 bases, J lost 0 bases, and 17 bases lay in between. The CDR3 has 16 residues. Per germline, CDR1 MDHEN and CDR2 SYDVKM. Here the CDR3 DNA reads TGTGCCAGCGTCCTAAACAGCGGATCCTCCTACAATGAGCAGTTCTTC. This codes for CASVLNSGSSYNEQFF. The full variable domain, in which reference TRBV28 and TRBJ2-1 provide the parts outside the CDR3, is DVKVTQSSRYLVKRTGEKVFLECVQDMDHENMFWYRQDPGLGLRLIYFSYDVKMKEKGDIPEGYSVSREKKERFSLILESASTNQTSMYLCASVLNSGSSYNEQFFGPGTRLTVL.

The CDR3 sequence is CASSSRGFTEAFF. Written as DNA, the CDR3 is TGTGCCAGCAGCTCTCGGGGCTTCACTGAAGCTTTCTTT. This sequence joins TRBV7-9 and TRBJ1-1; tentatively, D is TRBD1 (5 bases). The V gene's germline CDR1 is SEHNR and CDR2 FQNEAQ (reference sequence). With 4 bases removed from V and 4 bases from J, the gap between germline ends came to 10 bases. This CDR3 is 13 amino acids long.

Comment on this clone: The sample holds other DNA sequences that translate to the same CDR3. The V and J genes are TRBV9 and TRBJ2-3; D is undetermined. The germline V gene encodes CDR1 SGDLS and CDR2 YYNGEE. The CDR3 covers 13 residues. Trimming stripped 0 bases from V and 1 base from J, with 3 bases between. CDR3 in amino acids: CASSVGGTDTQYF. Written as DNA, the CDR3 is TGTGCCAGCAGCGTAGGAGGCACAGATACGCAGTATTTT.

The chain combines TRBV4-3 with TRBJ1-1; no reliable D call. V dropped 0 bases and J dropped 8 bases, with 13 bases sitting between them. This CDR3 has 14 residues. Looked up from germline, CDR1 is LGHNA and CDR2 is YSLEER. The CDR3 spells CASSQERAVMEAFF. The CDR3 nucleotides are TGCGCCAGCAGCCAAGAAAGGGCTGTTATGGAAGCTTTCTTT.

The chain recombines TRBV6-1 with TRBJ2-7, with 7 positions matching TRBD1. CDR1 MNHNS and CDR2 SASEGT come from the germline V gene. This CDR3 comprises 15 residues. The trim removed 2 bases at V and 3 bases at J, leaving 7 bases unmatched. CDR3 nucleotides: TGTGCCAGCAGTGAAAAGGGACAGACGAACTACGAGCAGTACTTC. It codes for CASSEKGQTNYEQYF.

The chain is built from TRBV6-2 or TRBV6-3 and TRBJ2-1; 7 nucleotides align to TRBD2. Germline trimming cut 6 bases from V and 4 bases from J; bases unmatched to any gene: 12. CDR1 is MNHEY, CDR2 SVGEGT, per germline. The CDR3 totals 16 residues. The CDR3 sequence is CASSPGFGGDYNEQFF. CDR3 bases: TGTGCCAGCAGCCCCGGGTTTGGGGGGGATTACAATGAGCAGTTCTTC.

The chain joins TRBV5-1 to TRBJ2-5; D not resolved. V was pared by 4 bases and J by 3 bases, with 4 bases between. The CDR3 length is 11 residues. CDR1 is SGHRS, CDR2 YFSETQ, per germline. The chain's CDR3 is CASSPEETQYF. CDR3 bases: TGCGCCAGCAGCCCAGAAGAGACCCAGTACTTC.

The chain couples TRBV5-4 to TRBJ1-3; no definite D call. The CDR3 runs 14 residues. Germline V gene data show CDR1 as SGHNT and CDR2 as YYREEE (reference sequence). V shed 9 bases and J shed 0 bases, with 13 bases lying between them. CDR3: CAISFFRSGNTIYF. CDR3 nucleotides: TGTGCCATCTCTTTTTTCCGCTCTGGAAACACCATATATTTT.

Concerning this clone itself: Distinct nucleotide sequences in the sample also encode this CDR3. This sequence joins TRBV6-5 and TRBJ2-7; D is ambiguous. Germline CDR1 MNHEY, CDR2 SVGAGI. This CDR3 comprises 11 residues. V was trimmed by 5 bases and J by 3 bases, leaving 5 bases between them. For the CDR3, the DNA is TGTGCCAGCAGTAGGAGCTACGAGCAGTACTTC. It specifies CASSRSYEQYF.